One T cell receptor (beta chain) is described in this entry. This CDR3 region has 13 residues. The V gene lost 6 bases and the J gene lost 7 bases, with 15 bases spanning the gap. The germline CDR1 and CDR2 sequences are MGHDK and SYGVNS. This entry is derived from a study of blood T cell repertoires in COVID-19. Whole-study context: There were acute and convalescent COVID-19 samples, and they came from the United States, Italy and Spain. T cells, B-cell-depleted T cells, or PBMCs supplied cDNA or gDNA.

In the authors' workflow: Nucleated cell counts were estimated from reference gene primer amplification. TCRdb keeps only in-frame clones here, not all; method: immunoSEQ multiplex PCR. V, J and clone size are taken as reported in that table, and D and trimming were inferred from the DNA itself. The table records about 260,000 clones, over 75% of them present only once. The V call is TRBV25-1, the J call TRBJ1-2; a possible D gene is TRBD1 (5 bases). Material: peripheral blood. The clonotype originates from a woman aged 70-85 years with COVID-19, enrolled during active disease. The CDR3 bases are TGTGCCAGCAGGACAGCTGAGTGGGGTGGCTACACCTTC. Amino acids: CASRTAEWGGYTF.